One sample yielded the 20 T cell receptor beta chains listed below, sequenced in a study of Tregs in tolerant kidney transplant recipients. Measured with immunoSEQ multiplex PCR; TCRdb has only the in-frame clones, and not every one. Seen in this sample are roughly 48,000 clones; the ten most common clones hold 0.85%. This material consisted of CD4+ T cells from blood, taken before the transplant. The receptors derive from a human donor who received a combined kidney and bone marrow transplant.

As for this clone: The read ends 3 residues early relative to the CDR3; the germline J gene fills the gap. The chain uses TRBV7-2 and TRBJ2-2, with a weak D call TRBD1 (5 bases). Germline V gene sequence: CDR1 SGHTA, CDR2 FQGNSA. The germline V and J ends were trimmed by 4 bases and 5 bases, with 11 bases remaining between them. The CDR3 has 14 amino acids. The CDR3 reads CASSSARGTGELFF. CDR3 DNA, as far as it was read: TGTGCCAGCAGCTCCGCAAGGGGAACCGGGGAG.

As concerns this clone: The read terminates 3 residues ahead of where the CDR3 ends, so the germline J gene completes it. V is TRBV20-1 and J is TRBJ1-4; 8 nucleotides line up with TRBD1. Germline V CDR1 and CDR2: DFQATT, SNEGSKA (reference sequence). This CDR3 is 15 amino acids long. With 0 bases clipped from V and 7 bases from J, the junction kept 7 bases outside the gene matches. The CDR3 bases that were read are TGCAGTGCTAGAGATCCCAGGGGGCCTGGTGAAAAA. Its translation is CSARDPRGPGEK. The full CDR3 protein reads CSARDPRGPGEKLFF.

About this clone: The read comes to an end 3 residues before the CDR3 does, leaving the germline J gene to fill in the end. The V gene is TRBV19, the J gene TRBJ1-5; possible D gene TRBD1, 6 bases. The CDR3 sequence is 14 residues long. Germline-derived CDR1 and CDR2 are LNHDA and SQIVND (reference sequence). Trimming took off 4 bases at V and 7 bases at J, with 14 bases between the two ends. Here the CDR3 reads CASSTKQGWQPQHF. The DNA read from the CDR3 is TGTGCCAGTAGTACCAAACAGGGTTGGCAGCCC. The full variable domain, rest sourced from reference TRBV19 and TRBJ1-5, is DGGITQSPKYLFRKEGQNVTLSCEQNLNHDAMYWYRQDPGQGLRLIYYSQIVNDFQKGDIAEGYSVSREKKESFPLTVTSAQKNPTAFYLCASSTKQGWQPQHFGDGTRLSIL.

A note on this clone: Sequencing ends 3 residues short of the CDR3 end; the germline J gene provides the rest. This rearrangement joins TRBV19 to TRBJ2-1, with a weak D call TRBD2 (7 bases). The germline CDR1 and CDR2 sequences are LNHDA and SQIVND (reference sequence). The CDR3 covers 16 residues. Trimming pared 1 base from V and 3 bases from J, leaving 13 bases between. CDR3 protein: CASSIAGGLIYNEQFF. CDR3 DNA (partial): TGTGCCAGTAGTATAGCCGGGGGGCTAATCTACAATGAG.

Concerning this clone: The read halts 3 residues ahead of the CDR3 end, with the missing end drawn from the germline J gene. The V call is TRBV30, the J call TRBJ1-2; a weak D match, TRBD1 (5 bases). CDR3 length: 13 amino acids. The germline gives CDR1 GTSNPN, CDR2 SVGIG (reference sequence). The CDR3 loop reads CAWSVAGTGGYTF. The CDR3 bases that were read are TGTGCCTGGAGTGTCGCGGGGACCGGGGGC.

Note on this clone: With the read ending 3 residues before the CDR3 end, the germline J gene is used to fill in that end. The chain recombines TRBV7-9 with TRBJ2-6; D is possibly TRBD1 (5 bases). Trimming left V 1 base short and J 2 bases short, with 6 bases between. Germline V gives CDR1 SEHNR, CDR2 FQNEAQ (reference sequence). This CDR3 is 15 amino acids long. The covered CDR3 bases are TGTGCCAGCAGCTTAGAGACAGCTGGGGCCAACGTC. Protein: CASSLETAGANV. The CDR3 as a whole reads CASSLETAGANVLTF.

Turning to this clone: The read ends 3 residues before the CDR3 terminus; that terminus is restored from the germline J gene. The V gene is TRBV18, the J gene TRBJ2-1; 11 nucleotides line up with TRBD2. CDR1 KGHSH and CDR2 LQKENI come from the germline V gene. V gave up 6 bases and J gave up 4 bases; unmatched junction bases: 8. The CDR3 consists of 16 residues. CDR3 sequence reads: CASSPRLAGTYNEQFF. The sequenced part of the CDR3 DNA is TGTGCCAGCTCGCCAAGACTAGCGGGGACTTACAATGAG.

For this clone: With the read ending 3 residues before the CDR3 end, the germline J gene is used to fill in that end. V gene TRBV19 combines with J gene TRBJ2-3; D might be TRBD1 or TRBD2, each matching 5 bases. V lost 3 bases to trimming and J lost 1 base, with 11 bases between them. The CDR3 is 15 residues long. In germline, CDR1 is LNHDA, CDR2 SQIVND (reference sequence). The CDR3 protein is CASSIGQGGTDTQYF. Partial CDR3 DNA: TGTGCCAGTAGTATCGGGCAGGGAGGCACAGATACG.

A note on this clone: Read sequence stops 3 residues before the CDR3 end, and the germline J gene provides the missing end. The chain is built from TRBV18 and TRBJ1-1; D unclear. Germline CDR1 KGHSH, CDR2 LQKENI. Trimming pared 4 bases from V and 1 base from J, leaving 7 bases between. The CDR3 is 13 amino acids. The CDR3 DNA, read in part, is TGTGCCAGCTCACTTAACGGGAACACTGAA. Translation: CASSLNGNTE. The entire CDR3 sequence reads CASSLNGNTEAFF.

With respect to this clone: The CDR3 extends 3 residues past the end of the read, so its final part is completed from the germline J gene. The chain carries TRBV20-1 and TRBJ2-7; 7 positions agree with TRBD1. J gave up 5 bases and V 0 bases, and 4 bases lay outside the gene matches. CDR1 is DFQATT and CDR2 is SNEGSKA in the germline V gene (reference sequence). CDR3 size: 13 residues. This CDR3 reads CSAREPTGDEQYF. The sequenced part of the CDR3 DNA is TGCAGTGCTAGAGAGCCTACAGGGGACGAG.

A word on this clone: The read terminates 3 residues ahead of where the CDR3 ends, so the germline J gene completes it. The rearrangement uses TRBV7-3 and TRBJ2-1; 13 bases line up with TRBD2. The V and J ends lost 1 base and 5 bases, in that order; junction bases with no gene match: 8. Germline lookup yields CDR1 SGHTA and CDR2 FQGTGA. CDR3 size: 18 residues. The CDR3 is CASSLRLAGLAGNNEQFF. The CDR3 bases that were read are TGTGCCAGCAGCTTAAGGCTTGCGGGACTAGCGGGGAACAATGAG.

As to this clone: The sequenced fragment ends 3 residues before the CDR3 boundary, so the rest is inferred from the germline J gene. This chain joins TRBV29-1 and TRBJ2-2, with 9 bases identical to TRBD2. The CDR3 extends over 15 amino acids. With V trimmed by 4 bases and J by 2 bases, 5 bases remained unmatched. CDR1 and CDR2 (germline): SQVTM, ANQGSEA. Partial CDR3 DNA: TGCAGCGTTGTAATAGCGGGAGTAAACACCGGGGAG. Translating gives CSVVIAGVNTGE. The full CDR3 is CSVVIAGVNTGELFF.

For this clone: The CDR3 extends 3 residues past the end of the read, so its final part is completed from the germline J gene. This rearrangement joins TRBV10-3 to TRBJ1-4, with 8 nucleotides matching TRBD1. J gave up 4 bases and V 3 bases, and 4 bases lay outside the gene matches. Germline loops: CDR1 ENHRY, CDR2 SYGVKD. The CDR3 length is 15 residues. The DNA read from the CDR3 is TGTGCCATCAGTGACTCCGACAGGGGTAATGAAAAA. Translation: CAISDSDRGNEK. The full CDR3 reads CAISDSDRGNEKLFF.

Concerning this clone itself: The read ends 3 residues early relative to the CDR3; the germline J gene fills the gap. V usage is TRBV29-1 and J usage is TRBJ1-1, with a tentative D call TRBD1 (6 bases). V was shortened by 3 bases and J by 7 bases, with 12 bases between the two germline ends. There are 12 residues in the CDR3. Germline V lookup: CDR1 SQVTM, CDR2 ANQGSEA. CDR3 DNA, as far as it was read: TGCAGCGTTGACCTACAACAGGGTGAA. It yields the protein CSVDLQQGE. The whole CDR3 sequence reads CSVDLQQGEAFF.

Worth noting for this clone: From the germline J gene comes the end of the CDR3, since the read stops 3 residues before it. This chain uses TRBV20-1 with TRBJ2-3; 10 bases agree with TRBD2. In germline, CDR1 is DFQATT, CDR2 SNEGSKA (reference sequence). The CDR3 extends over 16 amino acids. V trimming: 0 bases; J trimming: 6 bases; junction bases outside the gene matches: 9. The part of the CDR3 DNA that was read is TGCAGTGCTAGAGACCTAGCGGGAGTCGGCCCCGATACG. As protein: CSARDLAGVGPDT. The full CDR3 is CSARDLAGVGPDTQYF.

With respect to this clone: The CDR3 extends 3 residues past the end of the read, so its final part is completed from the germline J gene. The chain couples TRBV7-9 to TRBJ2-3; D unclear. With 2 bases removed from V and 0 bases from J, the gap between germline ends came to 3 bases. CDR3 length equals 13 residues. CDR1 is SEHNR, CDR2 FQNEAQ, per germline (reference sequence). The sequenced part of the CDR3 DNA is TGTGCCAGCAGCTTACAGAGCACAGATACG. Amino acid sequence: CASSLQSTDT. The whole CDR3 protein reads CASSLQSTDTQYF.

Points on this clone: The CDR3 end is not reached by the read, which stops 3 residues before it; the germline J gene fills it in. The rearrangement uses TRBV5-1 and TRBJ1-4, with a possible D match to TRBD1 (6 bases). The CDR3 totals 15 residues. The V gene's germline CDR1 is SGHRS and CDR2 YFSETQ. The ends were cut back, 1 base at V and 5 bases at J, with 12 bases in the middle. CDR3 region: CASSLNGQRNEKLFF. CDR3 bases read: TGCGCCAGCAGCTTGAATGGACAGAGAAATGAAAAA. The complete variable domain, with remaining parts taken from reference TRBV5-1 and TRBJ1-4, reads KAGVTQTPRYLIKTRGQQVTLSCSPISGHRSVSWYQQTPGQGLQFLFEYFSETQRNKGNFPGRFSGRQFSNSRSEMNVSTLELGDSALYLCASSLNGQRNEKLFFGSGTQLSVL.

CDR3: CASSQGASGFYNEQFF. The sequenced CDR3 bases are TGTGCCAGCAGCCAAGGAGCTAGCGGGTTCTACAATGAG. V is TRBV14 and J is TRBJ2-1; 8 bases align to TRBD2. The CDR3 end falls 3 residues outside the read, so it is completed with the germline J gene. The CDR3 has 16 residues. Germline lookup yields CDR1 SGHDN and CDR2 FVKESK. The ends lost 1 base at V and 3 bases at J; junction bases unmatched: 5.

Concerning this clone: Read data end 3 residues before the CDR3 end; the end is taken from the germline J gene. The chain carries TRBV5-1 and TRBJ2-5, with 9 bases identical to TRBD2. V lost 0 bases to trimming and J lost 0 bases; unmatched junction nucleotides: 6. The CDR3 is 17 residues long. Germline V gene lookup returns CDR1 SGHRS and CDR2 YFSETQ. The CDR3 is CASSLGLVAGDQETQYF. CDR3 bases read: TGCGCCAGCAGCTTGGGACTGGTAGCGGGGGACCAAGAGACC. The variable domain in full, with the rest retrieved from reference TRBV5-1 and TRBJ2-5, is KAGVTQTPRYLIKTRGQQVTLSCSPISGHRSVSWYQQTPGQGLQFLFEYFSETQRNKGNFPGRFSGRQFSNSRSEMNVSTLELGDSALYLCASSLGLVAGDQETQYFGPGTRLLVL.

To note about this clone: The CDR3 is cut off 3 residues early in the read; its end comes from the germline J gene. The gene calls are TRBV19 and TRBJ2-5; 9 bases align to TRBD2. From germline, CDR1 is LNHDA and CDR2 SQIVND (reference sequence). CDR3 size: 12 residues. V dropped 6 bases and J dropped 5; count of bases not matched to a gene: 1. CDR3 bases read: TGTGCCAGTAGAGCGGGGGGTGAGACC. Amino acid sequence: CASRAGGET. The entire CDR3 sequence reads CASRAGGETQYF.